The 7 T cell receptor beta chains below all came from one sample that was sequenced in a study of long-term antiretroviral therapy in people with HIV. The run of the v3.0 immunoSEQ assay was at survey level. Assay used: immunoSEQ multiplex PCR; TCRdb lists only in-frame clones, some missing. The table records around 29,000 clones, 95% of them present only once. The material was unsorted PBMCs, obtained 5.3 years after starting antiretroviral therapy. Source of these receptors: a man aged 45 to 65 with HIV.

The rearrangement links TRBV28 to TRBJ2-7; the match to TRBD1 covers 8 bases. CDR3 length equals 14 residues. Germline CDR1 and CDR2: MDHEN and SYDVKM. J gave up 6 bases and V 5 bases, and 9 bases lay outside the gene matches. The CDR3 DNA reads TGTGCCAGCAGTACCATCTGGACAGGGAGCGAGCAGTACTTC. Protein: CASSTIWTGSEQYF.

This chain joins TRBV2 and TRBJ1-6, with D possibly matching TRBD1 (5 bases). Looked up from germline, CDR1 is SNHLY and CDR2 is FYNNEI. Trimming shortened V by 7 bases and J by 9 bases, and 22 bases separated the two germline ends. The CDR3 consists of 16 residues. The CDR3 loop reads CASIPNLGAWGSPLHF. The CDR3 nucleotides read TGTGCCAGCATCCCCAACCTCGGGGCATGGGGTTCACCCCTCCACTTT.

The CDR3 is CSVVGGRYEQYF. The CDR3 bases are TGCAGCGTTGTGGGGGGCAGGTACGAGCAGTACTTC. V usage is TRBV29-1 and J usage is TRBJ2-7; D is tentatively TRBD1 or TRBD2 (6 bases each). Germline V gene data show CDR1 as SQVTM and CDR2 as ANQGSEA. This CDR3 comprises 12 residues. V dropped 4 bases and J dropped 4 bases, with 11 bases sitting between them.

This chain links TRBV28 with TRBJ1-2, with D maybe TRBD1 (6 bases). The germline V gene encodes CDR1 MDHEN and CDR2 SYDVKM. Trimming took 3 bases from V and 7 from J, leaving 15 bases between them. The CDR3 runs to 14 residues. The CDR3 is CASSFPTGRGGYTF. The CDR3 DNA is TGTGCCAGCAGTTTCCCCACAGGGAGAGGTGGCTACACCTTC.

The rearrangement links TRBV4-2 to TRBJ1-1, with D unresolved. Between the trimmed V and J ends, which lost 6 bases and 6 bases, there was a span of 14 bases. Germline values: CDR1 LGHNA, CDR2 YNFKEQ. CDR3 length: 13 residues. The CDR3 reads CASRTNMGSEAFF. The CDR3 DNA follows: TGTGCCAGCAGGACTAATATGGGGTCTGAAGCTTTCTTT.

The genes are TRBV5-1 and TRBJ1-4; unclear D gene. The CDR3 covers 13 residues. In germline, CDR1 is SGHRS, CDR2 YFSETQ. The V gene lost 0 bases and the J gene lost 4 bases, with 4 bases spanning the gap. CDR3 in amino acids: CASSLGGNEKLFF. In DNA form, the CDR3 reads TGCGCCAGCAGCTTGGGGGGTAATGAAAAACTGTTTTTT.

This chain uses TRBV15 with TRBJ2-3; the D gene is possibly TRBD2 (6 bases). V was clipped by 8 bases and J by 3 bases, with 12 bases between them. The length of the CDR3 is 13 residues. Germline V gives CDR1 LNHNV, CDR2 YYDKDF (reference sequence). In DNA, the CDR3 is TGTGCCACCTCACTAGGAGGGACAGATACGCAGTATTTT. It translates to CATSLGGTDTQYF.